This T cell receptor (beta chain) was recorded in a study of CD8 T cells in Susac syndrome. An amount of RNA that ranged from about 0.45 to 1 ug was reverse transcribed with random hexamers. TCRdb passed the immunoSEQ multiplex PCR reads through MiXCR, listing each CDR3 protein once. The table shows about 100,000 distinct CDR3 sequences, with nearly 97% occurring only once. Germline V gene data show CDR1 as SGHNT and CDR2 as YYREEE (reference sequence). The V gene end was trimmed by 3 bases and the J gene end by 11 bases; junction bases not matched to a gene: 4. The CDR3 is 12 amino acids. The chain combines TRBV5-4 with TRBJ1-1, with 10 bases matching TRBD1. Input material: CD8+ T cells from PBMCs. The sequence came from a human donor with Susac syndrome. The CDR3 is CASSYGQGDAFF. The CDR3, as DNA: TGTGCCAGCAGCTACGGACAGGGGGATGCTTTCTTT. Full variable domain (rest looked up from reference TRBV5-4 and TRBJ1-1): ETGVTQSPTHLIKTRGQQVTLRCSSQSGHNTVSWYQQALGQGPQFIFQYYREEENGRGNFPPRFSGLQFPNYSSELNVNALELDDSALYLCASSYGQGDAFFGQGTRLTVV.